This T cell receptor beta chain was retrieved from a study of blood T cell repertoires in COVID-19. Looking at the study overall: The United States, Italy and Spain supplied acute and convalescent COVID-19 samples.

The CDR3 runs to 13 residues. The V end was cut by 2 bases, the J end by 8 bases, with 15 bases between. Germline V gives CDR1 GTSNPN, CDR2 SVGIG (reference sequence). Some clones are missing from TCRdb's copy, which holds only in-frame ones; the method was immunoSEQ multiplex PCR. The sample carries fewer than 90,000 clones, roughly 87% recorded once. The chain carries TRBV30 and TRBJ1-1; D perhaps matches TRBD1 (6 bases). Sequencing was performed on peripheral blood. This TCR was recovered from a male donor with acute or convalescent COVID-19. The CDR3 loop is CAWSRLDSKEAFF. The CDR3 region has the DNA TGTGCCTGGAGTCGCCTGGACAGCAAAGAAGCTTTCTTT.